These 9 T cell receptor beta chains originate from one sample sequenced in a study of T cell changes during pregnancy in multiple sclerosis. Data came from immunoSEQ multiplex PCR; TCRdb stores just in-frame clones and leaves some out. This table holds fewer than 85,000 clones, 80% to 95% found once. The material sequenced was peripheral blood, taken in the third trimester of pregnancy. All receptors come from a female donor in good health, enrolled as a control in a pregnancy study.

The chain couples TRBV2 to TRBJ2-7; 9 bases line up with TRBD1. The CDR3 totals 14 residues. Germline-derived CDR1 and CDR2 are SNHLY and FYNNEI. Trimming took 6 bases from V and 3 from J; bases not matched to a gene: 6. This CDR3 is CASRTGQGNYEQYF. The CDR3 region has the DNA TGTGCCAGCAGGACTGGACAGGGGAACTACGAGCAGTACTTC.

This chain uses TRBV7-9 with TRBJ1-4; D unclear. Germline values: CDR1 SEHNR, CDR2 FQNEAQ (reference sequence). The CDR3 extends over 15 amino acids. The ends were cut back, 3 bases at V and 0 bases at J, with 8 bases in the middle. The CDR3 nucleotides read TGTGCCAGCAGCTTTGAGAAATCAACTAATGAAAAACTGTTTTTT. Amino acids: CASSFEKSTNEKLFF.

The sample holds one count of this clone. This chain uses TRBV7-9 with TRBJ1-5; D possibly corresponds to TRBD1 (5 bases). Per the germline V gene, CDR1 is SEHNR and CDR2 is FQNEAQ (reference sequence). V was trimmed by 4 bases and J by 5 bases, leaving 12 bases between them. The CDR3 contains 14 residues. In nucleotides, the CDR3 is TGTGCCAGCAGCTCCCGACAGAGCCATCAGCCCCAGCATTTT. Its protein product is CASSSRQSHQPQHF.

This clone was seen more than once but under ten times. This chain uses TRBV2 with TRBJ1-1; D not certain. Trimming removed 4 bases from V and 5 bases from J, with 11 bases in between. The CDR3 has 13 residues. Germline CDR1 is SNHLY and CDR2 is FYNNEI. CDR3 in amino acids: CASSVAPLTEAFF. CDR3 DNA sequence: TGTGCCAGCAGTGTAGCACCCCTAACTGAAGCTTTCTTT.

V gene TRBV7-9 combines with J gene TRBJ2-4; a possible D gene is TRBD1 (5 bases). The CDR3 spans 12 residues. V lost 3 bases and J 6 bases, leaving 6 bases between the germline ends. Germline CDR1 and CDR2: SEHNR and FQNEAQ (reference sequence). In nucleotides, the CDR3 is TGTGCCAGCAGCTTGCAGGGAAACATTCAGTACTTC. Translation gives CASSLQGNIQYF.

This clone was seen once. The chain joins TRBV2 to TRBJ1-5; 12 bases are shared with TRBD1. V shed 8 bases and J 6 bases; nucleotides not matched to a gene: 8. The CDR3 consists of 15 residues. The V gene's germline CDR1 is SNHLY and CDR2 FYNNEI. The CDR3 here is CASGRDRGPSQPQHF. The CDR3 coding sequence is TGTGCCAGCGGGCGGGACAGGGGGCCTAGTCAGCCCCAGCATTTT. Combining the CDR3 with reference TRBV2 and TRBJ1-5 gives the whole variable domain EPEVTQTPSHQVTQMGQEVILRCVPISNHLYFYWYRQILGQKVEFLVSFYNNEISEKSEIFDDQFSVERPDGSNFTLKIRSTKLEDSAMYFCASGRDRGPSQPQHFGDGTRLSIL.

The rearrangement joins TRBV9 to TRBJ2-1, with 11 bases that match TRBD2. The germline gives CDR1 SGDLS, CDR2 YYNGEE. The CDR3 covers 18 residues. V lost 2 bases and J lost 0; bases outside the gene matches: 7. This CDR3 reads CASSVPGTSGSSYNEQFF. DNA of the CDR3: TGTGCCAGCAGCGTGCCAGGGACTAGCGGAAGCTCCTACAATGAGCAGTTCTTC.

The chain combines TRBV9 with TRBJ1-1, with D perhaps TRBD1 (6 bases). V lost 7 bases, J lost 1 base, and 17 bases lay in between. Germline CDR1 is SGDLS and CDR2 is YYNGEE. The CDR3 has 15 amino acids. The CDR3: CASAPPGARNTEAFF. The CDR3 DNA is TGTGCCAGCGCCCCCCCAGGGGCCCGGAACACTGAAGCTTTCTTT.

The chain employs TRBV7-8 and TRBJ2-7; D not resolved. The CDR3 contains 14 residues. Trimming took off 7 bases at V and 11 bases at J, with 24 bases between the two ends. The V gene's germline CDR1 is SGHVS and CDR2 FQNEAQ. CDR3 loop: CASILSVNSGKEYF. CDR3 DNA: TGTGCCAGCATTCTTTCAGTTAACTCAGGCAAGGAGTACTTC.